This TCR beta chain was documented in a study of vaccination and CD4 T cells after COVID-19. Study background: Convalescent patients had positive nasal swab PCR results for SARS-CoV-2. Disease was mild in roughly nine and severe in one.

The ends lost 4 bases at V and 1 base at J; junction bases unmatched: 8. The CDR3 length is 15 residues. In germline, CDR1 is SGHRS, CDR2 YFSETQ. Concerning this clonotype: Its antigen is still unknown.

The Oncomine TCR Beta short-read assay was what sequenced the DNA obtained from cultured CD4+ T cells. The source of extracted genomic DNA was cultured CD4+ T cells. TCRdb itself ran the PCR reads through MiXCR, one entry per CDR3 protein. This sample yields 18,000 or so distinct CDR3 sequences, of which 44% are seen a single time; roughly a sixth belongs to the top ten. Time point meaning: late sampling 161 to 241 days after vaccination in a few convalescent patients. The treatment denotes: roughly 10-day PBMC culture with coronavirus spike peptide pools or control peptides (ViraFEST assay). These CD4+ T cells came from roughly 10-day cultures by negative selection.

The sample in question was CD4+ T cells from blood, cultured in vitro, obtained about 7 months after SARS-CoV-2 vaccination. The gene calls are TRBV5-1 and TRBJ2-7, with 7 bases aligning to TRBD1. The source of this sequence is a human donor who had recovered from COVID-19. The CDR3 DNA reads as TGCGCCAGCAGCGCCGGACAGGCAATATCCTACGAGCAGTACTTC. Amino acid sequence: CASSAGQAISYEQYF. The variable domain in full, with the rest retrieved from reference TRBV5-1 and TRBJ2-7, is KAGVTQTPRYLIKTRGQQVTLSCSPISGHRSVSWYQQTPGQGLQFLFEYFSETQRNKGNFPGRFSGRQFSNSRSEMNVSTLELGDSALYLCASSAGQAISYEQYFGPGTRLTVT.